This T cell receptor (beta chain) is drawn from a study of cytotoxic CD8 clonotypes in ibrutinib-treated CLL. Study in general: Of a cohort that held roughly eleven relapsed/refractory and 15 treatment-naive patients, approximately 18 were IGHV unmutated. Partial response was seen in some 24 patients and complete response in 2; after median 68 months, approximately 14 stayed remitted, around 12 progressed. Study outcomes and limitations: Clonality rose at ibrutinib response, held steady in sustained remission, and fell toward baseline at progression. Public clonotypes (which were uncommon) either contracted or remained stable on treatment.

Comment on this clone: Its antigen is currently unknown.

The data were produced by immunoSEQ multiplex PCR, yet TCRdb's version contains in-frame clones alone and is incomplete. The sample includes roughly 220,000 clones, just under 80% seen only once; the top ten take approximately 10%. The CDR3 totals 15 residues. The junction had 10 bases not matched to a gene; V was cut back by 6 bases and J by 5 bases. Germline CDR1 is SGHAT and CDR2 is FQDESV (reference sequence). The V call is TRBV11-1, the J call TRBJ2-7; 10 positions agree with TRBD1. This material consisted of PBMCs, taken after 12 months of ibrutinib treatment. The receptor comes from a human donor with chronic lymphocytic leukemia. CDR3 coding DNA: TGTGCCAGCAGAAGACAGGGGGCAATGGTCCACGAGCAGTACTTC. As protein: CASRRQGAMVHEQYF.